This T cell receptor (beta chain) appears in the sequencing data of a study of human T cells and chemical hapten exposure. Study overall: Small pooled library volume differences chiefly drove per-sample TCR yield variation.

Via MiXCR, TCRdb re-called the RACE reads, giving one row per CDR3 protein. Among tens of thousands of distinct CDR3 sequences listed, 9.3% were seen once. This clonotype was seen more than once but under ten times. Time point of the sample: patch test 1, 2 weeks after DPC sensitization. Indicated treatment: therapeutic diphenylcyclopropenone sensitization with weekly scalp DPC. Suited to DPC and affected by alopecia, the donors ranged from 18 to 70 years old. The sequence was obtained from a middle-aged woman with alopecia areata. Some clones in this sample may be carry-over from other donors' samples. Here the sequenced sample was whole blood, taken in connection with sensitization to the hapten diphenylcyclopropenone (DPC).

Here the CDR3 reads CAIGRDHTPGELFF. The CDR3 region has the DNA TGTGCCATCGGCCGGGACCATACCCCCGGGGAGCTGTTTTTT. The chain combines TRBV10-3 with TRBJ2-2; either TRBD1 or TRBD2 may fit D (5 bases each). CDR1 and CDR2 from the germline V gene are ENHRY and SYGVKD. The CDR3 is 14 amino acids. Trimming shortened V by 8 bases and J by 6 bases, and 16 bases separated the two germline ends.